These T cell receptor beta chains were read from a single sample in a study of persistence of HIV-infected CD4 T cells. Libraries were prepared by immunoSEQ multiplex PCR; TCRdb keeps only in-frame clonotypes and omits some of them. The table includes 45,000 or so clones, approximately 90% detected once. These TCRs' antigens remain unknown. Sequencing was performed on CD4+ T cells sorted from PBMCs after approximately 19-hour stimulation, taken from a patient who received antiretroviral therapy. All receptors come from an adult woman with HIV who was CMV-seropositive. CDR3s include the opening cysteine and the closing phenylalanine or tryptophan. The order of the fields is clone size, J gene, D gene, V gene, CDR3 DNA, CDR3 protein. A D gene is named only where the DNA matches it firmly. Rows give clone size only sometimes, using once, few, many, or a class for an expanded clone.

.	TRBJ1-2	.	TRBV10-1	TGCGCCAGCAGCCTCCGGGACACCTCTAACTATGGCTACACCTTC	CASSLRDTSNYGYTF
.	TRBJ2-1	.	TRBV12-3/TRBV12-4	TGTGCCAGCAGTTTATCCGGCCTGGTGCAGTTCTTC	CASSLSGLVQFF
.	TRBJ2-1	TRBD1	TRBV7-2	TGTGCCACCAAGACAGGGGGCTGGTACAATGAGCAGTTCTTC	CATKTGGWYNEQFF
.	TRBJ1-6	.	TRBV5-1	TGCGCCAGCAGCTTACTCGACGGCGGGAGCTCCTATAATTCACCCCTCCACTTT	CASSLLDGGSSYNSPLHF
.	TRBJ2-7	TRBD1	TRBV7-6	TGTGCCAGCAGCGCCAGGACAGGGGGGGTGGATGAGCAGTACTTC	CASSARTGGVDEQYF
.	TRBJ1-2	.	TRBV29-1	TGCAGCGTTGAAGGACAGTTGGCTAACTATGGCTACACCTTC	CSVEGQLANYGYTF
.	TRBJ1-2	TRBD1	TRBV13	TGTGCCAGCAGCTTAGTAGGTACAGGGGGCTATGGCTACACCTTC	CASSLVGTGGYGYTF
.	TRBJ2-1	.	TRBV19	TGTGCCAGTAGCCGGGACTCCAAGCGCAATGAGCAGTTCTTC	CASSRDSKRNEQFF
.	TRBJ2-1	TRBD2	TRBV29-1	TGCAGCGTTGAACTAGCGGGAGCATACAATGAGCAGTTCTTC	CSVELAGAYNEQFF
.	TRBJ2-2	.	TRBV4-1	TGCGCCAGCACCCACCGGACATATACCGGGGAGCTGTTTTTT	CASTHRTYTGELFF
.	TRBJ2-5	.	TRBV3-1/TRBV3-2	TGTGCCAGCAGCCAAGTTCTACTGAGCCAAGAGACCCAGTACTTC	CASSQVLLSQETQYF
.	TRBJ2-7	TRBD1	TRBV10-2	TGCGCCAGCAGAGGGACAGTTACTTCCTACGAGCAGTACTTC	CASRGTVTSYEQYF
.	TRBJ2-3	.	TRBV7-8	TGTGCCAGCATAATGACAGATACGCAGTATTTT	CASIMTDTQYF
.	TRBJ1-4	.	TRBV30	TGTGCCTGGAGTGGGGGGGTAGGTGAAAAACTGTTTTTT	CAWSGGVGEKLFF
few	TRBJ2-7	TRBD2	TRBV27	TGTGCCAGCAGATACCTCGCGGGAGAGGAGTACTTC	CASRYLAGEEYF
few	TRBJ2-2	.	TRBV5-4	TGTGCCAGCAGCTTGAGAAGGAACGGCGGGGAGCTGTTTTTT	CASSLRRNGGELFF
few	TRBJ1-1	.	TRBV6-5	TGTGCCAGCAGTCCACAGGTGGCGAACACTGAAGCTTTCTTT	CASSPQVANTEAFF
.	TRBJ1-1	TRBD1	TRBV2	TGTGCCAGCAGTTTTCAGACAGGGATGAACACTGAAGCTTTCTTT	CASSFQTGMNTEAFF
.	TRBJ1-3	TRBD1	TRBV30	TGTGCCTTCAACAGGGGGACCGCTGGAAACACCATATATTTT	CAFNRGTAGNTIYF
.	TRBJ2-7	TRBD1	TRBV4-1	TGCGCCAGCAGCCAGCTGACAGGGGGCTCCTACGAGCAGTACTTC	CASSQLTGGSYEQYF
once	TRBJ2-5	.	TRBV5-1	TGCGCCAGCAGCTTGAGGGGCGCAGAGACCCAGTACTTC	CASSLRGAETQYF
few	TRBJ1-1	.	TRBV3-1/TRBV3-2	TGTGCCAGCAGCCCCCGTCCGGGGACTGAAGCTTTCTTT	CASSPRPGTEAFF
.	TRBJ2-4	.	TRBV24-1	TGTGCCACCAGTGATACGGACAAAAACATTCAGTACTTC	CATSDTDKNIQYF
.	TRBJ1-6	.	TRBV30	TGTGCCTGGGCGGAAGATCTTAATTCACCCCTCCACTTT	CAWAEDLNSPLHF
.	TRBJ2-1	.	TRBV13	TGTGCCAGCAGCCCCATGGGGTACAATGAGCAGTTCTTC	CASSPMGYNEQFF
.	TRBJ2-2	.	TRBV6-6	TGTGCCAGCAGTTCAACTAGGGGCGGGGAGCTGTTTTTT	CASSSTRGGELFF
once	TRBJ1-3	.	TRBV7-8	TGTGCCAGCAGCCACTCTGGAAACACCATATATTTT	CASSHSGNTIYF